The T cell receptor (beta chain) described here comes from a study of read filtering for tumor transcriptome and immune sequencing. Study-wide results and caveats: IR-seq and RNA-seq agreed better without single-read clonotypes.

From 400 to 450 ng of RNA, a library with molecular barcoded alpha/delta and beta/gamma adaptors was made. One entry per CDR3 protein results from TCRdb running MiXCR on the reads. This sample has more than 45,000 distinct CDR3 sequences; less than 20% occur once, and the top ten carry just over 15%. Comment on this clonotype: The antigen is not known.

Germline-derived CDR1 and CDR2 are SGHNT and YENEEA. The V gene lost 5 bases and the J gene lost 9 bases, with 20 bases spanning the gap. The CDR3 totals 15 residues. This chain joins TRBV11-3 and TRBJ1-5; D perhaps matches TRBD1 (6 bases). The source of this sequence is a donor at least 40 years old with multiple myeloma. Sample: a population of CD138-negative cells sorted from bone marrow. The CDR3 spells CASSPEQGNRGPQHF. The CDR3 DNA reads TGTGCCAGCAGCCCGGAACAGGGCAACCGAGGGCCCCAGCATTTT.